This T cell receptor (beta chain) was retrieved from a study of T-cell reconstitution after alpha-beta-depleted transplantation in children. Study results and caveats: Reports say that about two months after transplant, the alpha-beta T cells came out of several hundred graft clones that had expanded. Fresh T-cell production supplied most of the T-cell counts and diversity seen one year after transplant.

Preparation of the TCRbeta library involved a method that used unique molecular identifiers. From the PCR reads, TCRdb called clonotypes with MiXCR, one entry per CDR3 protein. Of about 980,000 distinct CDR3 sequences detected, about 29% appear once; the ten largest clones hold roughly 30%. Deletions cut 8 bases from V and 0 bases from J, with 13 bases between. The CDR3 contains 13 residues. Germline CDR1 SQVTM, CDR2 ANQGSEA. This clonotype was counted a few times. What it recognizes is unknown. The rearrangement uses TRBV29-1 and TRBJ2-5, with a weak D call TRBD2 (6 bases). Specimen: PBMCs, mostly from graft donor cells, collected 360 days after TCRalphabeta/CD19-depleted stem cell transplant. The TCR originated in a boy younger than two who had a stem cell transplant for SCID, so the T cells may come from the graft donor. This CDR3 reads CSSRDLYQETQYF. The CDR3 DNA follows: TGCAGCTCGCGGGACCTGTACCAAGAGACCCAGTACTTC.